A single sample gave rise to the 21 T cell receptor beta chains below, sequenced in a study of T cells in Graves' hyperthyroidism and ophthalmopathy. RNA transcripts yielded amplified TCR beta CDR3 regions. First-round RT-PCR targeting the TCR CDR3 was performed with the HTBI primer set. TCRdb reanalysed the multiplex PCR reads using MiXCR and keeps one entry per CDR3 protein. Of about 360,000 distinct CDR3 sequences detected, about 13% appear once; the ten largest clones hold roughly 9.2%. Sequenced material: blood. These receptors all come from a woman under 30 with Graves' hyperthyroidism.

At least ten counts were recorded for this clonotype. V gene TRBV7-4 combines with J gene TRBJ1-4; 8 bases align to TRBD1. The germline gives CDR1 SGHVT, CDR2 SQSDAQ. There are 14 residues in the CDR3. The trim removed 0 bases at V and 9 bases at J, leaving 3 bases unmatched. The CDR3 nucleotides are TGTGCCAGCAGCTTAGCCGGACAGGGTAAAAAACTGTTTTTT. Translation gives CASSLAGQGKKLFF.

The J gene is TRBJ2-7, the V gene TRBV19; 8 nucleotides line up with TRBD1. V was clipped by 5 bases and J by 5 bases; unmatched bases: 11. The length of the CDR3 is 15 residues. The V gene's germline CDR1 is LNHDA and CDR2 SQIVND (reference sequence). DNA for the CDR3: TGTGCCAGTAGTGTCAGACAGGGGCCGACGAACGAGCAGTACTTC. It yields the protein CASSVRQGPTNEQYF.

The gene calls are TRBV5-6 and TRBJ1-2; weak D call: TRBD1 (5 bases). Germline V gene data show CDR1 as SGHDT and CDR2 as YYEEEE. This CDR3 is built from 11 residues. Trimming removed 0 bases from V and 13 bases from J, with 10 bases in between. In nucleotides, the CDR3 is TGTGCCAGCAGCTTGGACAGGTTGAGCACCTTC. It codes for CASSLDRLSTF.

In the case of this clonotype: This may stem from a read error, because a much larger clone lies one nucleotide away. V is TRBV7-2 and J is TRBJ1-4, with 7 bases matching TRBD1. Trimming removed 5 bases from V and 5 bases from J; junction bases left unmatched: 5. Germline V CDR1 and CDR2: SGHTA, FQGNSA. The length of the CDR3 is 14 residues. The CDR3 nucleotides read TGTGCCAGCAGCCTGGGACAGAGAAATGAAAAACTGTTTTTT. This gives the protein CASSLGQRNEKLFF.

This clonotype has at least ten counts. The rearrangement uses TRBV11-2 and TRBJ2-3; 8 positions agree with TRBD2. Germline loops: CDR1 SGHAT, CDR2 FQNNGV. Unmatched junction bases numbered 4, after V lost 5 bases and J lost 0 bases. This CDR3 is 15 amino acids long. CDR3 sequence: CASSAGGASTDTQYF. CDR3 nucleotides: TGTGCCAGCAGCGCCGGGGGGGCGAGCACAGATACGCAGTATTTT.

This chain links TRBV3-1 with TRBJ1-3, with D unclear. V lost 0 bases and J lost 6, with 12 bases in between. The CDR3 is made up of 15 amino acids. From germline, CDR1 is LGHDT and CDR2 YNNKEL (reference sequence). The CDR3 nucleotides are TGTGCCAGCAGCCAAGATCCGGGCTATGCAAACACCATATATTTT. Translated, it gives CASSQDPGYANTIYF.

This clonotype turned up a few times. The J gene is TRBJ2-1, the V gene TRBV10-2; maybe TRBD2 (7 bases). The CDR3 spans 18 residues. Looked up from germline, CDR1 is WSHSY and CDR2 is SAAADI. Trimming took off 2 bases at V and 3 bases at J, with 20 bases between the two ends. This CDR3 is CASSEPGGPGTSYNEQFF. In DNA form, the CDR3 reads TGCGCCAGCAGTGAGCCGGGGGGCCCAGGTACTAGCTACAATGAGCAGTTCTTC.

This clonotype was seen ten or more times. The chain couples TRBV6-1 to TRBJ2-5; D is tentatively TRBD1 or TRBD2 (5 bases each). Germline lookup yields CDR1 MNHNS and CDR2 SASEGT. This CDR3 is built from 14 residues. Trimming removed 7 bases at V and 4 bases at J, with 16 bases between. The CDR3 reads CASTSGAQRETQYF. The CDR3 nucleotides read TGTGCCAGCACCTCCGGGGCACAACGAGAGACCCAGTACTTC.

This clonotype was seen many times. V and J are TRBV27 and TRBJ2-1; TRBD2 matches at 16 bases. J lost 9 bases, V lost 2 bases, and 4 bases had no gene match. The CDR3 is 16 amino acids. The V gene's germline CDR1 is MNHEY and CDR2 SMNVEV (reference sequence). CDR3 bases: TGTGCCAGCAGTTTACCCGGGACTAGCGGGAGGGTTGAGCAGTTCTTC. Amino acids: CASSLPGTSGRVEQFF.

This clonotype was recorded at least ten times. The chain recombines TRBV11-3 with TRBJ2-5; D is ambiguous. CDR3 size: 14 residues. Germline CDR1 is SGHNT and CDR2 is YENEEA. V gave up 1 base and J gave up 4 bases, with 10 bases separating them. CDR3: CASSLGDRSETQYF. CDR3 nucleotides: TGTGCCAGCAGCTTAGGGGATCGCTCAGAGACCCAGTACTTC.

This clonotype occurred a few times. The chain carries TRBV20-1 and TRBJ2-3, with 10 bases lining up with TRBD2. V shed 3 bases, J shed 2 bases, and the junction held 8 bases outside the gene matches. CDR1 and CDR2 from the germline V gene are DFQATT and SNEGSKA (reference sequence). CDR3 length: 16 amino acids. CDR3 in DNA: TGCAGTGCTAGGACTGAGCGGGGGGGCGTCACAGATACGCAGTATTTT. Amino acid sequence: CSARTERGGVTDTQYF.

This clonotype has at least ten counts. CDR3 amino acids: CSVTRGAALGYTF. Written as DNA, the CDR3 is TGCAGTGTTACTCGGGGGGCAGCGCTTGGCTACACCTTC. This rearrangement joins TRBV20-1 to TRBJ1-2, with D perhaps TRBD1 (6 bases). Germline V gene lookup returns CDR1 DFQATT and CDR2 SNEGSKA (reference sequence). The CDR3 has 13 amino acids. Trimming removed 7 bases from V and 7 bases from J, with 19 bases in between.

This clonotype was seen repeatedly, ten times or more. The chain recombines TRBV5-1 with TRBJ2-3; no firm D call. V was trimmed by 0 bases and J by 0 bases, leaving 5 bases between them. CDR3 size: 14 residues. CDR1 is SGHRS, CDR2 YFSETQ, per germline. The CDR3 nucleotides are TGCGCCAGCAGCTTGGCAATCAGCACAGATACGCAGTATTTT. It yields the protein CASSLAISTDTQYF.

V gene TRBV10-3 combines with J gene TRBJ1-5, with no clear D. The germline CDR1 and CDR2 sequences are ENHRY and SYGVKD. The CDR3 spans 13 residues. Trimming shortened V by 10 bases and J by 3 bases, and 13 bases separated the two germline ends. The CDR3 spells CATSRDINQPQHF. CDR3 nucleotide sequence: TGTGCCACCTCCCGGGATATCAATCAGCCCCAGCATTTT.

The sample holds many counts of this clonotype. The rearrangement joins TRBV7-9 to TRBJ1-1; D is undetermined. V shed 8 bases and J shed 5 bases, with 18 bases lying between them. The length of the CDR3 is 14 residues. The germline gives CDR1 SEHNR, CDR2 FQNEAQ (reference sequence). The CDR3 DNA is TGTGCCAGCTTCCATCGAGGGTCTGGGACTGAAGCTTTCTTT. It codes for CASFHRGSGTEAFF.

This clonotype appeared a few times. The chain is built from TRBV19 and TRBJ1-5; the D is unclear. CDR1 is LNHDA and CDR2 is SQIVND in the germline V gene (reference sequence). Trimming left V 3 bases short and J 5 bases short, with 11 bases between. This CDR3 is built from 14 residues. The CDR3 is CASSIEAGDQPQHF. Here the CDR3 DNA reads TGTGCCAGTAGTATCGAAGCAGGAGATCAGCCCCAGCATTTT. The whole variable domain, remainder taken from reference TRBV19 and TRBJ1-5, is DGGITQSPKYLFRKEGQNVTLSCEQNLNHDAMYWYRQDPGQGLRLIYYSQIVNDFQKGDIAEGYSVSREKKESFPLTVTSAQKNPTAFYLCASSIEAGDQPQHFGDGTRLSIL.

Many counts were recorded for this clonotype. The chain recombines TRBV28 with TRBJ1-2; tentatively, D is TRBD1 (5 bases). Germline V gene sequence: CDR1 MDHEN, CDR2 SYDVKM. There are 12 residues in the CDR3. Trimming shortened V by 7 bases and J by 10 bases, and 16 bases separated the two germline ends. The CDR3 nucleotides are TGTGCCAGCAAACCCGGGGCGAGCGACTACACCTTC. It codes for CASKPGASDYTF.

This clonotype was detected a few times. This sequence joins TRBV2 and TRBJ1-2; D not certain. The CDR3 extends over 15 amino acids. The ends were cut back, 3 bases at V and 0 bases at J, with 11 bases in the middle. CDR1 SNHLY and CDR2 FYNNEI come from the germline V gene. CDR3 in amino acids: CASSEGSLANYGYTF. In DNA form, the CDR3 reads TGTGCCAGCAGTGAGGGCAGCCTAGCTAACTATGGCTACACCTTC.

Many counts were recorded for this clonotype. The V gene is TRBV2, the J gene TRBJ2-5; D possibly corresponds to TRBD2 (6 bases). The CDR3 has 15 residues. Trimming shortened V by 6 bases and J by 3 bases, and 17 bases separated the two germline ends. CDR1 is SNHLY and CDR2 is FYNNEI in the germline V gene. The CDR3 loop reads CASRLRDFLKETQYF. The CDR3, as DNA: TGTGCCAGCAGGCTCCGGGACTTCCTTAAAGAGACCCAGTACTTC.

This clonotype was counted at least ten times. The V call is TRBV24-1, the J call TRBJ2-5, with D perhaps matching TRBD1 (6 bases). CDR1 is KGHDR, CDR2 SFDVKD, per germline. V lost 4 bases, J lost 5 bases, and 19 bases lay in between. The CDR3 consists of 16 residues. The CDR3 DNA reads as TGTGCCACCAGTGAAGGGTGGGCAGGGGATAGGGAGACCCAGTACTTC. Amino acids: CATSEGWAGDRETQYF.

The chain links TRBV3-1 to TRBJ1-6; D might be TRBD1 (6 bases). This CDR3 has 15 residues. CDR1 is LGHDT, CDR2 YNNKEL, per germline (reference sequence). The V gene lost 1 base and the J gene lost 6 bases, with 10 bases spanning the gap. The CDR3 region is CASSQGGGGNSPLHF. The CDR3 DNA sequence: TGTGCCAGCAGCCAAGGAGGAGGGGGTAATTCACCCCTCCACTTT.